Below are 15 T cell receptor beta chains sequenced from a single sample in a study of CD8+CD57+ T cells in acquired aplastic anemia. TCR beta VDJ combinations and CDR3 sequences were profiled from genomic DNA. From the reads, TCRdb called clonotypes with MiXCR, one entry per CDR3 protein. This table holds about 180,000 distinct CDR3 sequences, around 60% found once. Sequenced patients had shown CD8+CD57+ cell expansion by flow cytometry. The sequenced sample was sorted CD4+, CD8+, or CD8+CD57+ T cells (not recorded which) from PBMCs. The source of these receptors is a human donor with aplastic anemia.

This chain connects TRBV7-3 to TRBJ1-2; no definite D call. The CDR3 extends over 11 amino acids. Germline V CDR1 and CDR2: SGHTA, FQGTGA. V was trimmed by 5 bases and J by 6 bases, leaving 7 bases between them. In nucleotides, the CDR3 is TGTGCCAGCAGCATCGGGAATGGCTACACCTTC. This encodes CASSIGNGYTF.

This chain uses TRBV9 with TRBJ2-2; tentative D call: TRBD2 (5 bases). This CDR3 contains 14 residues. Looked up from germline, CDR1 is SGDLS and CDR2 is YYNGEE. V lost 1 base and J lost 6, with 10 bases in between. CDR3 coding DNA: TGTGCCAGCAGCGTATATTCCGGGGCCGGGGAGCTGTTTTTT. Protein: CASSVYSGAGELFF.

J is TRBJ2-2 and V is TRBV7-9; a weak D match, TRBD1 (6 bases). V lost 1 base and J 4 bases, leaving 16 bases between the germline ends. Germline lookup yields CDR1 SEHNR and CDR2 FQNEAQ (reference sequence). The CDR3 consists of 17 residues. The CDR3 sequence: CASSLGSQGRGTGELFF. The DNA for the CDR3 is TGTGCCAGCAGCTTAGGATCGCAGGGGCGCGGCACCGGGGAGCTGTTTTTT.

The rearrangement joins TRBV29-1 to TRBJ2-7; TRBD2 might be the D (6 bases). The germline V gene has CDR1 SQVTM and CDR2 ANQGSEA. V was cut by 8 bases and J by 3 bases, with 17 bases left in between. The CDR3 extends over 13 amino acids. The CDR3 sequence is CSPSSETFYEQYF. CDR3 coding DNA: TGCAGCCCATCTAGCGAGACCTTCTACGAGCAGTACTTC.

This chain joins TRBV20-1 and TRBJ2-7; the D gene is possibly TRBD1 (5 bases). The germline V gene has CDR1 DFQATT and CDR2 SNEGSKA (reference sequence). V lost 3 bases and J lost 4, with 13 bases in between. CDR3 size: 13 residues. The CDR3 DNA reads TGCAGTGCTAGGACAGATCGGACATACGAGCAGTACTTC. It translates to CSARTDRTYEQYF.

The rearrangement uses TRBV19 and TRBJ1-1; D gene uncertain. Germline V lookup: CDR1 LNHDA, CDR2 SQIVND (reference sequence). Trimming removed 3 bases at V and 2 bases at J, with 7 bases between. There are 13 residues in the CDR3. CDR3: CASSMNSNTEAFF. Here the CDR3 DNA reads TGTGCCAGTAGTATGAACAGTAACACTGAAGCTTTCTTT.

V and J are TRBV10-3 and TRBJ2-3, with D unresolved. Between the trimmed V and J ends, which lost 2 bases and 9 bases, there was a span of 6 bases. Germline V CDR1 and CDR2: ENHRY, SYGVKD. This CDR3 region has 11 residues. CDR3 sequence (DNA): TGTGCCATCAGTGAGGGAAACACGCAGTATTTT. Its protein product is CAISEGNTQYF.

This clonotype was seen a handful of times. V gene TRBV7-2 combines with J gene TRBJ1-3; D gene ambiguous. There are 16 residues in the CDR3. V was pared by 5 bases and J by 0 bases, with 14 bases between. Germline lookup yields CDR1 SGHTA and CDR2 FQGNSA. DNA of the CDR3: TGTGCCAGCAGCAAACAACAGTCACCCTCTGGAAACACCATATATTTT. It is translated as CASSKQQSPSGNTIYF.

V gene TRBV20-1 combines with J gene TRBJ2-7, with D possibly being TRBD1 (6 bases). The CDR3 sequence is 13 residues long. Germline loops: CDR1 DFQATT, CDR2 SNEGSKA (reference sequence). The V end was cut by 5 bases, the J end by 2 bases, with 13 bases between. CDR3 amino acids: CSAQQGPPYEQYF. As DNA, the CDR3 is TGCAGTGCTCAACAGGGTCCCCCCTACGAGCAGTACTTC.

The rearrangement uses TRBV5-1 and TRBJ2-5, with a possible D match to TRBD2 (5 bases). V lost 4 bases and J lost 2, with 15 bases in between. The CDR3 length is 15 residues. CDR1 is SGHRS and CDR2 is YFSETQ in the germline V gene. CDR3 amino acids: CASSPWSGSQETQYF. The CDR3, as DNA: TGCGCCAGCAGCCCGTGGAGCGGCAGTCAAGAGACCCAGTACTTC.

The chain links TRBV19 to TRBJ2-1; D might be TRBD2 (5 bases). Germline CDR1 and CDR2: LNHDA and SQIVND (reference sequence). CDR3 length equals 14 residues. Trimming left V 9 bases short and J 9 bases short, with 21 bases between. The DNA of the CDR3 is TGTGCCAGCAGCAACGATTTCGGGGTCGGTGAGCAGTTCTTC. Translation: CASSNDFGVGEQFF.

The rearrangement links TRBV7-2 to TRBJ2-5; D may be TRBD1 or TRBD2 (5 bases each). The V end lost 3 bases, the J end lost 4 bases, and 12 bases lay between the germline ends. The CDR3 consists of 14 residues. CDR1 is SGHTA and CDR2 is FQGNSA in the germline V gene. The CDR3 region has the DNA TGTGCCAGCAGCTTGATGGGGGTGCGAGAGACCCAGTACTTC. This gives the protein CASSLMGVRETQYF.

The chain carries TRBV7-2 and TRBJ1-5, with TRBD1 as a possible D gene (6 bases). Germline V gene sequence: CDR1 SGHTA, CDR2 FQGNSA. V shed 5 bases and J shed 4 bases, with 15 bases lying between them. CDR3 length: 15 amino acids. For the CDR3, the DNA is TGTGCCAGCAGCACGGACAGTGGTATTAATCAGCCCCAGCATTTT. The encoded protein is CASSTDSGINQPQHF. Full variable domain (missing parts from reference TRBV7-2 and TRBJ1-5): GAGVSQSPSNKVTEKGKDVELRCDPISGHTALYWYRQSLGQGLEFLIYFQGNSAPDKSGLPSDRFSAERTGGSVSTLTIQRTQQEDSAVYLCASSTDSGINQPQHFGDGTRLSIL.

This rearrangement joins TRBV2 to TRBJ1-1, with D unclear. Germline loops: CDR1 SNHLY, CDR2 FYNNEI. Trimming took 7 bases from V and 7 from J, leaving 16 bases between them. The CDR3 sequence is 13 residues long. The DNA for the CDR3 is TGTGCCAGCAAAGATTCACAACGGATTGAAGCTTTCTTT. Translating it yields CASKDSQRIEAFF.

This clonotype was seen a few times. The V and J genes are TRBV28 and TRBJ1-4; 12 bases fit TRBD1. Trimming cost V 6 bases and J 8 bases; bases outside gene matches: 10. The V gene's germline CDR1 is MDHEN and CDR2 SYDVKM. This CDR3 is built from 16 residues. For the CDR3, the DNA is TGTGCCAGCAGATCGGGGACAGGGGGCGTTAGGGAAAAACTGTTTTTT. This codes for CASRSGTGGVREKLFF.